This T cell receptor (beta chain) was sequenced in a study of OX40 agonist ivuxolimab in advanced cancers. TCRdb's table, derived via immunoSEQ multiplex PCR, lists solely in-frame clones and lacks some. The sample has about 85,000 clones; roughly 85% are singletons. This CDR3 contains 13 residues. Germline CDR1 reads SGHRS; CDR2 reads YFSETQ. The ends were cut back, 2 bases at V and 3 bases at J, with 8 bases in the middle. The genes are TRBV5-1 and TRBJ2-5, with D uncertain. The starting material was CD4+ or CD8+ T cells sorted from blood, obtained in a trial of the OX40 agonist ivuxolimab. The receptor was isolated from an adult with an advanced solid tumor such as melanoma, head and neck, liver or kidney cancer. CDR3 residues: CASSFGPEETQYF. The CDR3 bases are TGCGCCAGCAGCTTCGGGCCCGAAGAGACCCAGTACTTC.